Each of the 25 T cell receptor beta chains below was sequenced from the same sample in a study of OX40 agonist ivuxolimab in advanced cancers. Method: immunoSEQ multiplex PCR; TCRdb's copy keeps in-frame clones and lacks some. The table shows about 100,000 clones, with about nine tenths occurring only once. The specimen was CD4+ or CD8+ T cells sorted from blood, collected in a trial of the OX40 agonist ivuxolimab. These receptors came from an adult with an advanced solid tumor such as melanoma, head and neck, liver or kidney cancer.

CDR3 nucleotide sequence: TGTGCCAGCAGCCTCCGGGGGGCTGCTAAAAACATTCAGTACTTC. It specifies CASSLRGAAKNIQYF. The gene calls are TRBV13 and TRBJ2-4; tentatively, D is TRBD2 (7 bases). CDR1 is PRHDT, CDR2 FYEKMQ, per germline (reference sequence). V lost 5 bases, J lost 4 bases, and 15 bases lay in between. The CDR3 has 15 amino acids.

V and J are TRBV12-5 and TRBJ2-1; TRBD1 matches 9 bases. Trimming at V came to 5 bases and at J to 8 bases, leaving 7 bases not matched to a gene. CDR3 length: 14 amino acids. Germline V CDR1 and CDR2: LGHNT, FRNRAP. The CDR3 nucleotides are TGTGCTAGTGGTCCGGGACAGGGACACTATGAGCAGTTCTTC. Its translation is CASGPGQGHYEQFF.

This clone was recorded once. The gene calls are TRBV18 and TRBJ1-1; weak D call: TRBD1 (5 bases). CDR3 length: 19 residues. V lost 2 bases, J lost 1 base, and 23 bases lay in between. Germline V gene sequence: CDR1 KGHSH, CDR2 LQKENI. CDR3 residues: CASSPGSLSYRGPNTEAFF. CDR3 in DNA: TGTGCCAGCTCACCAGGGTCTCTTAGTTATCGGGGCCCGAACACTGAAGCTTTCTTT.

The chain combines TRBV6-5 with TRBJ1-3; D unclear. In germline, CDR1 is MNHEY, CDR2 SVGAGI. The V end lost 4 bases, the J end lost 0 bases, and 4 bases lay between the germline ends. The CDR3 runs to 13 residues. CDR3: CASSLFSGNTIYF. DNA of the CDR3: TGTGCCAGCAGTTTATTCTCTGGAAACACCATATATTTT.

The CDR3 DNA is TGTGCCAGCGGAACCACATCGTCTAGCACAGATACGCAGTATTTT. Translation: CASGTTSSSTDTQYF. The chain uses TRBV7-9 and TRBJ2-3; D not resolved. The germline CDR1 and CDR2 sequences are SEHNR and FQNEAQ (reference sequence). The CDR3 is 15 residues long. V lost 8 bases to trimming and J lost 0 bases, with 15 bases between them.

The rearrangement links TRBV5-4 to TRBJ2-7; a weak D match, TRBD2 (6 bases). The germline V gene encodes CDR1 SGHNT and CDR2 YYREEE (reference sequence). The CDR3 is made up of 13 amino acids. V dropped 9 bases and J dropped 5 bases, with 18 bases sitting between them. The CDR3 loop is CATRTQGLDEQYF. The CDR3 coding sequence is TGTGCCACCCGGACCCAGGGACTCGACGAGCAGTACTTC.

This clone was observed a few times. Other DNA sequences in the same sample also yield this CDR3. CDR3 region: CASSLGQGNSPLHF. The CDR3 bases are TGCGCCAGCAGCCTGGGACAGGGAAACTCACCCCTCCACTTT. The rearrangement joins TRBV5-1 to TRBJ1-6; TRBD1 aligns across 9 bases. The CDR3 loop spans 14 amino acids. Losses at the gene ends were 4 bases for V and 10 bases for J; bases not matched to a gene: 6. Germline CDR1 reads SGHRS; CDR2 reads YFSETQ.

With regard to this clone: One end of the junction does not line up with germline, which may come from a read error. This chain links TRBV4-1 with TRBJ2-7; D assignment may be TRBD1 or TRBD2 (5 bases each). Germline values: CDR1 MGHRA, CDR2 YSYEKL. The length of the CDR3 is 14 residues. The CDR3: CASSEEGVRGEQYF. In DNA form, the CDR3 reads TGCGCCAGCAGCGAAGAAGGAGTGAGGGGCGAGCAGTACTTC.

The chain couples TRBV11-2 to TRBJ2-2; D is perhaps TRBD2 (5 bases). The CDR3 is 13 residues long. Per the germline V gene, CDR1 is SGHAT and CDR2 is FQNNGV. The V gene lost 5 bases and the J gene lost 5 bases, with 9 bases spanning the gap. The CDR3 DNA sequence: TGTGCCAGCAGCCCCCAGCGGACCGGGGAGCTGTTTTTT. Translating gives CASSPQRTGELFF.

The chain recombines TRBV10-3 with TRBJ2-3, with a possible D match to TRBD1 (5 bases). Germline lookup yields CDR1 ENHRY and CDR2 SYGVKD. The CDR3 consists of 14 residues. Trimming cost V 7 bases and J 2 bases, with 13 bases left between them. The CDR3 spells CAIKRGLDTDTQYF. The CDR3 region has the DNA TGTGCCATCAAAAGGGGTTTGGACACAGATACGCAGTATTTT.

This clone was recorded once. The V call is TRBV5-1, the J call TRBJ1-3; a weak D match, TRBD1 (5 bases). The CDR3 consists of 13 residues. V was cut by 0 bases and J by 4 bases, with 5 bases left in between. CDR1 is SGHRS, CDR2 YFSETQ, per germline. The CDR3 nucleotides are TGCGCCAGCAGCTTGGAGGGGGGAAACACCATATATTTT. Protein sequence: CASSLEGGNTIYF.

The rearrangement links TRBV10-3 to TRBJ2-1; D gene uncertain. Deletions cut 2 bases from V and 4 bases from J, with 12 bases between. This CDR3 has 15 residues. In germline, CDR1 is ENHRY, CDR2 SYGVKD. In DNA, the CDR3 is TGTGCCATCAGTGAGCTGCCGATGGGGTACAATGAGCAGTTCTTC. It is translated as CAISELPMGYNEQFF.

V and J are TRBV7-2 and TRBJ1-5; no definite D call. The CDR3 sequence is 12 residues long. Trimming cost V 5 bases and J 7 bases, with 9 bases left between them. Germline loops: CDR1 SGHTA, CDR2 FQGNSA. This CDR3 reads CASSPRGQPQHF. Here the CDR3 DNA reads TGTGCCAGCAGCCCAAGAGGGCAGCCCCAGCATTTT.

As regards this clone: One junction end does not reproduce the germline sequence, and a read error may be involved. The genes are TRBV5-4 and TRBJ1-2; a possible D gene is TRBD1 (5 bases). CDR1 and CDR2 from the germline V gene are SGHNT and YYREEE (reference sequence). CDR3 size: 12 residues. CDR3 region: CASSLEFGARLF. The CDR3 DNA follows: TGTGCCAGCAGCTTGGAGTTCGGGGCTCGGTTATTC.

The chain recombines TRBV6-1 with TRBJ1-5, with no clear D. The ends were cut back, 2 bases at V and 5 bases at J, with 7 bases in the middle. Per germline, CDR1 MNHNS and CDR2 SASEGT. This CDR3 has 13 amino acids. The CDR3 loop reads CASSETVHQPQHF. Here the CDR3 DNA reads TGTGCCAGCAGTGAAACGGTACATCAGCCCCAGCATTTT.

Regarding this clone: The identical CDR3 is also encoded by other nucleotide sequences in the sample. V gene TRBV5-1 combines with J gene TRBJ1-5; D gene unclear. CDR1 SGHRS and CDR2 YFSETQ come from the germline V gene. V gave up 0 bases and J gave up 7 bases, with 8 bases separating them. The CDR3 has 13 amino acids. Here the CDR3 DNA reads TGCGCCAGCAGCTTGGTAGGGAACCAGCCCCAGCATTTT. Translation: CASSLVGNQPQHF.

The chain combines TRBV11-2 with TRBJ1-3, with D uncertain. Germline V gene lookup returns CDR1 SGHAT and CDR2 FQNNGV. This CDR3 contains 15 residues. V lost 1 base, J lost 2 bases, and 9 bases lay in between. This chain's CDR3 is CASSLVRLTGNTIYF. The DNA of the CDR3 is TGTGCCAGCAGCTTAGTTCGGCTGACTGGAAACACCATATATTTT.

The J gene is TRBJ2-7, the V gene TRBV7-8; TRBD2 matches 7 bases. The J segment lost 4 bases and the V segment lost 5 bases, leaving 8 bases of the junction unmatched. The CDR3 spans 14 residues. Germline values: CDR1 SGHVS, CDR2 FQNEAQ. This CDR3 is CASSPSSGAYEQYF. For the CDR3, the DNA is TGTGCCAGCAGCCCGAGCAGCGGGGCATACGAGCAGTACTTC.

This clone was counted only a few times. The chain employs TRBV9 and TRBJ1-2, with 7 bases aligning to TRBD1. Germline CDR1 reads SGDLS; CDR2 reads YYNGEE. J was trimmed by 8 bases and V by 10 bases; bases with no gene match: 14. CDR3 length equals 13 residues. The CDR3 loop is CAAHRGVRDGYTF. CDR3 DNA sequence: TGTGCCGCCCACAGGGGAGTTCGGGACGGCTACACCTTC.

Remarks on this clone: Other nucleotide sequences from this sample produce the same CDR3. The chain employs TRBV7-9 and TRBJ1-2, with D perhaps TRBD1 (5 bases). V was cut by 3 bases and J by 1 base, with 12 bases left in between. This CDR3 comprises 15 residues. In germline, CDR1 is SEHNR, CDR2 FQNEAQ (reference sequence). The CDR3 region has the DNA TGTGCCAGCAGCTTGGTTGGGGACCTTAACTATGGCTACACCTTC. This sequence encodes CASSLVGDLNYGYTF.

The V gene is TRBV7-8, the J gene TRBJ2-5; no firm D call. The CDR3 has 14 residues. With 1 base removed from V and 5 bases from J, the gap between germline ends came to 11 bases. CDR1 SGHVS and CDR2 FQNEAQ come from the germline V gene. CDR3 bases: TGTGCCAGCAGCTTAGTAGGATTGGGGGAGACCCAGTACTTC. Encoded protein: CASSLVGLGETQYF.

The chain employs TRBV5-1 and TRBJ1-5, with TRBD1 matching over 7 bases. Germline V lookup: CDR1 SGHRS, CDR2 YFSETQ. This CDR3 has 15 amino acids. V gave up 2 bases and J gave up 6 bases; unmatched junction bases: 8. Written as DNA, the CDR3 is TGCGCCAGCAGCTTACAGGGGCTTAAGGGTCAGCCCCAGCATTTT. Translated, it gives CASSLQGLKGQPQHF. Full variable domain (remainder filled in from reference TRBV5-1 and TRBJ1-5): KAGVTQTPRYLIKTRGQQVTLSCSPISGHRSVSWYQQTPGQGLQFLFEYFSETQRNKGNFPGRFSGRQFSNSRSEMNVSTLELGDSALYLCASSLQGLKGQPQHFGDGTRLSIL.

The CDR3 spells CASSYSVESMGYGYTF. As DNA, the CDR3 is TGTGCCAGCAGTTACTCGGTTGAGTCGATGGGCTATGGCTACACCTTC. The V gene is TRBV6-6, the J gene TRBJ1-2, with no clear D. The CDR3 consists of 16 residues. The germline gives CDR1 MNHNY, CDR2 SVGAGI (reference sequence). V shed 0 bases and J shed 4 bases, with 15 bases lying between them.

The genes are TRBV15 and TRBJ2-3; D not resolved. The CDR3 consists of 15 residues. Trimming left V 0 bases short and J 0 bases short, with 7 bases between. Germline V lookup: CDR1 LNHNV, CDR2 YYDKDF (reference sequence). CDR3 protein: CATSRESYSTDTQYF. CDR3 DNA: TGTGCCACCAGCAGAGAGTCGTATAGCACAGATACGCAGTATTTT.

V gene TRBV6-5 combines with J gene TRBJ2-2, with TRBD2 matching 12 bases. V lost 10 bases, J lost 7 bases, and 7 bases stayed unmatched. CDR3 length equals 14 residues. The V gene's germline CDR1 is MNHEY and CDR2 SVGAGI. CDR3 nucleotide sequence: TGTGCCACCCGACTAGCGGGAGCCGGCGGGGAGCTGTTTTTT. This translates into CATRLAGAGGELFF.